This entry is about one T cell receptor (beta chain). The assay was immunoSEQ multiplex PCR, and TCRdb's table has in-frame clones only and misses some. Here the sample spans approximately 2.1 million clones, 85% to 95% being singletons. The germline V gene encodes CDR1 MNHEY and CDR2 SVGAGI. The CDR3 is 13 residues long. These data are taken from a study of shared clonotypes between healthy human individuals. The origin of this receptor is a young man in good health. Some clones in this sample may be carry-over from other donors' samples. Input material: naive CD4+ T cells from PBMCs. Subset of the sample: CD45RA+ positively selected. The rearrangement links TRBV6-5 to TRBJ2-2; D perhaps matches TRBD2 (5 bases). CDR3 in DNA: TGTGCGGTGGCGGGCTTTAACACCGGGGAGCTGTTTTTT. Translated, it gives CAVAGFNTGELFF.